The clone carrying this T cell receptor (beta chain) showed up just once. This sample also contains other DNA sequences that code for the same CDR3. This record comes from a study of blood T cell repertoires in COVID-19. Overall study: T cells, B-cell-depleted T cells, or PBMCs provided the cDNA or gDNA that served as material.

The ends lost 4 bases at V and 2 bases at J; junction bases unmatched: 4. This CDR3 region has 13 residues. The V gene's germline CDR1 is SQVTM and CDR2 ANQGSEA. Recruitment covered about 25 US areas and drew participants whose ages spanned about 18 to 89 years. Symptom resolution, clearance, or two negative PCRs marked the recovered donors of Cohort 3. Authors' data handling: Amplified reference gene primers provided the basis for estimating nucleated cell counts. TCRdb's table, derived via immunoSEQ multiplex PCR, lists solely in-frame clones and lacks some. V and J calls and clone size are as listed in that table; D and trimming were resolved from the DNA. The repertoire holds approximately 280,000 clones, with under 90% as singletons.

Sequences were obtained from PBMCs or T cells enriched from blood (not recorded which). This rearrangement joins TRBV29-1 to TRBJ2-7, with 8 bases lining up with TRBD1. This clonotype was obtained from a woman aged 55-69 years who had recovered from COVID-19. The CDR3 region is CSVARDRTYEQYF. For the CDR3, the DNA is TGCAGCGTTGCCCGGGACAGGACCTACGAGCAGTACTTC.